Below, 15 T cell receptor beta chains from the same sample are listed, as sequenced in a study of cytomegalovirus exposure and HLA in healthy donors. PCR was performed using 60 Vbeta and 13 Jbeta primers. Data came from immunoSEQ multiplex PCR; TCRdb stores just in-frame clones and leaves some out. This sample has approximately 160,000 clones, with approximately 62% found just once. Input material: PBMCs. These receptors were collected from a man aged 50 to 60 in good health and CMV-seronegative.

The chain combines TRBV9 with TRBJ2-3, with 11 bases fitting TRBD2. The ends lost 0 bases at V and 8 bases at J; junction bases unmatched: 5. The CDR3 spans 15 residues. Germline lookup yields CDR1 SGDLS and CDR2 YYNGEE. The CDR3 region has the DNA TGTGCCAGCAGCGTAGTCACTAGCGGGAGAACTACGCAGTATTTT. This translates into CASSVVTSGRTTQYF. Complete variable domain (other parts from reference TRBV9 and TRBJ2-3): DSGVTQTPKHLITATGQRVTLRCSPRSGDLSVYWYQQSLDQGLQFLIQYYNGEERAKGNILERFSAQQFPDLHSELNLSSLELGDSALYFCASSVVTSGRTTQYFGPGTRLTVL.

This chain connects TRBV5-8 to TRBJ2-1; D is uncertain. CDR3 length: 15 amino acids. The germline V gene encodes CDR1 SGHTS and CDR2 YDEGEE. V gave up 0 bases and J gave up 0 bases, with 7 bases separating them. Here the CDR3 DNA reads TGTGCCAGCAGCTTGGCACAGAGCTCCTACAATGAGCAGTTCTTC. Amino acids: CASSLAQSSYNEQFF.

The CDR3 is CASSVEEGRFSEAFF. The CDR3, as DNA: TGTGCCAGCAGCGTAGAGGAGGGGAGGTTTTCCGAAGCTTTCTTT. The chain couples TRBV9 to TRBJ1-1; tentatively, D is TRBD1 (5 bases). There are 15 residues in the CDR3. Germline V gene sequence: CDR1 SGDLS, CDR2 YYNGEE. V lost 0 bases to trimming and J lost 8 bases, with 17 bases between them.

The chain recombines TRBV5-1 with TRBJ2-4, with 7 positions matching TRBD2. This CDR3 has 16 amino acids. Trimming took 1 base from V and 1 from J; bases not matched to a gene: 5. Germline CDR1 and CDR2: SGHRS and YFSETQ. The CDR3 region has the DNA TGCGCCAGCAGCTTGAGTGGGGGAGGGGCCAAAAACATTCAGTACTTC. Amino acids: CASSLSGGGAKNIQYF.

There are a few counts of this clone. V and J are TRBV6-5 and TRBJ1-2; D remains ambiguous. The germline V gene has CDR1 MNHEY and CDR2 SVGAGI. V was clipped by 6 bases and J by 1 base, with 3 bases between them. The CDR3 loop spans 11 amino acids. In DNA form, the CDR3 reads TGTGCCAGCAGCAATAACTATGGCTACACCTTC. Translated: CASSNNYGYTF.

The CDR3 loop reads CASSQGETGRNEKLFF. CDR3 bases: TGCGCCAGCAGCCAGGGTGAGACAGGGAGGAATGAAAAACTGTTTTTT. This chain connects TRBV4-3 to TRBJ1-4; the match to TRBD1 covers 7 bases. Trimming cost V 3 bases and J 5 bases; bases outside gene matches: 9. The CDR3 runs to 16 residues. The germline CDR1 and CDR2 sequences are LGHNA and YSLEER.

The genes are TRBV2 and TRBJ1-5, with D possibly matching TRBD1 (5 bases). Trimming removed 5 bases from V and 0 bases from J, with 11 bases in between. The CDR3 extends over 15 amino acids. The V gene's germline CDR1 is SNHLY and CDR2 FYNNEI. The CDR3 DNA is TGTGCCAGCAGTCCTGAGGGACTTAGCAATCAGCCCCAGCATTTT. Its protein product is CASSPEGLSNQPQHF.

The chain uses TRBV6-1 and TRBJ2-5; a weak D match, TRBD1 (5 bases). The CDR3 has 14 residues. V was cut by 5 bases and J by 5 bases, with 15 bases left in between. CDR1 is MNHNS, CDR2 SASEGT, per germline. In DNA form, the CDR3 reads TGTGCCAGCAGTTCCCCGCCAGGGCGGGAGACCCAGTACTTC. Residues: CASSSPPGRETQYF.

This sequence joins TRBV7-9 and TRBJ1-1; perhaps TRBD1 as D (6 bases). Germline assignment: CDR1 SEHNR and CDR2 FQNEAQ (reference sequence). V was cut by 4 bases and J by 1 base, with 10 bases left in between. This CDR3 comprises 14 residues. This chain's CDR3 is CASSSNRENTEAFF. The CDR3 DNA is TGTGCCAGCAGCTCCAACAGGGAGAACACTGAAGCTTTCTTT.

This chain uses TRBV5-1 with TRBJ1-1, with 7 bases identical to TRBD1. The V gene end was trimmed by 2 bases and the J gene end by 4 bases; junction bases not matched to a gene: 2. The CDR3 consists of 13 residues. The germline V gene has CDR1 SGHRS and CDR2 YFSETQ. CDR3: CASSLQGLTEAFF. In DNA form, the CDR3 reads TGCGCCAGCAGCTTACAGGGGCTCACTGAAGCTTTCTTT.

Comments on this clone: Other DNA sequences in the sample encode the same CDR3. The V and J genes are TRBV5-6 and TRBJ2-3, with 7 bases fitting TRBD2. Germline V gene sequence: CDR1 SGHDT, CDR2 YYEEEE. The ends lost 0 bases at V and 1 base at J; junction bases unmatched: 2. This CDR3 has 15 amino acids. The CDR3 DNA sequence: TGTGCCAGCAGCTTGGGTCGGGGGGGCACAGATACGCAGTATTTT. It codes for CASSLGRGGTDTQYF.

This clone appeared a single time. This rearrangement joins TRBV7-2 to TRBJ1-6; TRBD1 agrees at 8 bases. This CDR3 has 17 residues. V lost 1 base, J lost 4 bases, and 6 bases stayed unmatched. CDR1 is SGHTA and CDR2 is FQGNSA in the germline V gene. This CDR3 reads CASSLEGQAFYNSPLHF. The DNA for the CDR3 is TGTGCCAGCAGCTTAGAGGGACAGGCCTTTTATAATTCACCCCTCCACTTT.

The V gene is TRBV2, the J gene TRBJ2-5; 13 nucleotides align to TRBD2. V gave up 6 bases and J gave up 2 bases; unmatched junction bases: 12. Germline loops: CDR1 SNHLY, CDR2 FYNNEI. The CDR3 spans 18 residues. CDR3 nucleotide sequence: TGTGCCAGCAGCCCAAGGACTAGCGGGGGACTATCTCAAGAGACCCAGTACTTC. Protein product: CASSPRTSGGLSQETQYF.

The chain employs TRBV5-1 and TRBJ2-3; TRBD2 matches 12 bases. The CDR3 spans 16 residues. The V gene end was trimmed by 0 bases and the J gene end by 3 bases; junction bases not matched to a gene: 2. CDR1 is SGHRS, CDR2 YFSETQ, per germline. CDR3 nucleotides: TGCGCCAGCAGCTTGGGTCTAGCGGGGGGGACAGATACGCAGTATTTT. As protein: CASSLGLAGGTDTQYF. The full variable domain, with the rest looked up from reference TRBV5-1 and TRBJ2-3, is KAGVTQTPRYLIKTRGQQVTLSCSPISGHRSVSWYQQTPGQGLQFLFEYFSETQRNKGNFPGRFSGRQFSNSRSEMNVSTLELGDSALYLCASSLGLAGGTDTQYFGPGTRLTVL.

This clone has more than one count but fewer than ten. The chain couples TRBV27 to TRBJ2-3; 8 bases agree with TRBD2. Germline CDR1 MNHEY, CDR2 SMNVEV (reference sequence). The CDR3 has 15 amino acids. V gave up 7 bases and J gave up 3 bases; unmatched junction bases: 9. In nucleotides, the CDR3 is TGTGCCAGCATAGAGACAGGCGGGGGGACAGATACGCAGTATTTT. Translation: CASIETGGGTDTQYF.